This TCR beta chain was identified in a study of blood T cell repertoires in COVID-19. Trimming removed 1 base at V and 6 bases at J, with 4 bases between. Per the germline V gene, CDR1 is MDHEN and CDR2 is SYDVKM. The CDR3 is 12 amino acids. Under the authors' procedure: Amplification of reference gene primers provided the estimated nucleated cell counts. The data were produced by immunoSEQ multiplex PCR, yet TCRdb's version contains in-frame clones alone and is incomplete. The D gene and trimming were derived from the DNA, and the V and J assignments and clone size from that table. The table lists hundreds of thousands of clones, 85% to 90% of them singletons. Study members were between about 18 and 95 years old and lived in some 22 US regions. Donors in Cohort 3 counted as recovered after two negative PCRs, clearance, or symptom resolution. This clone was detected once.

The clonotype comes from a man in his forties who had recovered from COVID-19. Sample: PBMCs or T cells enriched from blood (not recorded which). V is TRBV28 and J is TRBJ1-5; no firm D call. The CDR3 region has the DNA TGTGCCAGCAGTTTATACACTCAGCCCCAGCATTTT. Its protein product is CASSLYTQPQHF.